This T cell receptor (beta chain) was retrieved from a study of blood T cell repertoires in COVID-19. Study-level information: Sites in the United States, Italy and Spain provided acute and convalescent COVID-19 samples. T cells, B-cell-depleted T cells, or PBMCs supplied cDNA or gDNA.

Authors' analysis steps: Nucleated cell number was recorded as an estimate derived from reference gene primer amplification. This table comes from immunoSEQ multiplex PCR, and its TCRdb copy is limited to in-frame clones, with some not included. The D gene and trimming were derived from the DNA, and the V and J assignments and clone size from that table. Of some 110,000 clones listed, 86% are singletons. Sequenced input: peripheral blood. The sequence derives from a human donor in a cohort sampled during active COVID-19.

DNA for the CDR3: TGTGCCAGTAGTCCGTGGGACAGGGGTCATGAGCAGTTCTTC. Translating gives CASSPWDRGHEQFF. The chain employs TRBV19 and TRBJ2-1; 10 bases line up with TRBD1. Unmatched junction bases numbered 6, after V lost 5 bases and J lost 8 bases. Germline V gives CDR1 LNHDA, CDR2 SQIVND (reference sequence). This CDR3 has 14 amino acids.